There are a few counts of the clone carrying this T cell receptor (beta chain). Per the authors' pipeline: It was from reference gene primer amplification that nucleated cell counts were estimated. Clones were read by immunoSEQ multiplex PCR, and TCRdb kept only the in-frame ones, dropping some. That table supplies the V and J calls and clone size; D and trimming were determined from the DNA. The sample has approximately 38,000 clones, 80% to 95% seen once; the top ten hold less than 6%. This entry belongs to a study of blood T cell repertoires in COVID-19. As for the study in general: COVID-19 samples, acute and convalescent, were from the United States, Italy and Spain.

The ends lost 3 bases at V and 4 bases at J; junction bases unmatched: 2. The CDR3 has 14 amino acids. The germline CDR1 and CDR2 sequences are KGHSH and LQKENI. This chain uses TRBV18 with TRBJ2-5; 10 bases match TRBD1. The receptor's source is a woman of 80 years or more with acute or convalescent COVID-19. Material for sequencing was peripheral blood. The CDR3: CASSPGDRGETQYF. DNA of the CDR3: TGTGCCAGCTCACCCGGGGACAGGGGAGAGACCCAGTACTTC. Variable domain in full (rest from reference TRBV18 and TRBJ2-5): NAGVMQNPRHLVRRRGQEARLRCSPMKGHSHVYWYRQLPEEGLKFMVYLQKENIIDESGMPKERFSAEFPKEGPSILRIQQVVRGDSAAYFCASSPGDRGETQYFGPGTRLLVL.